This TCR beta chain was identified in a study of CD8 T cells in ankylosing spondylitis. Unmatched junction bases numbered 1, after V lost 6 bases and J lost 0 bases. The CDR3 covers 13 residues. Looked up from germline, CDR1 is SQVTM and CDR2 is ANQGSEA. Generation of TCR beta libraries employed quantitative 5'-RACE incorporating molecular barcodes. TCRdb analysed the 5' RACE reads with MiXCR anew, one entry per CDR3 protein. The table shows 450,000 or so distinct CDR3 sequences, with 20% to 30% occurring only once. Study-wide results and limits: With a CD8+ phenotype, disease-linked clones were relatively rare in peripheral blood. Ankylosing spondylitis blood appeared to be characterized by a TCR beta motif of fewer than ten highly homologous variants.

Details on this clonotype: Antigen: not known.

The sequenced material came from blood, either unsorted or a sorted T cell fraction (not recorded which). This TCR derives from a male donor with ankylosing spondylitis. The chain links TRBV29-1 to TRBJ2-2; 7 bases are a match to TRBD1. This chain's CDR3 is CSVTGANTGELFF. The CDR3 DNA sequence: TGCAGCGTCACAGGGGCGAACACCGGGGAGCTGTTTTTT.